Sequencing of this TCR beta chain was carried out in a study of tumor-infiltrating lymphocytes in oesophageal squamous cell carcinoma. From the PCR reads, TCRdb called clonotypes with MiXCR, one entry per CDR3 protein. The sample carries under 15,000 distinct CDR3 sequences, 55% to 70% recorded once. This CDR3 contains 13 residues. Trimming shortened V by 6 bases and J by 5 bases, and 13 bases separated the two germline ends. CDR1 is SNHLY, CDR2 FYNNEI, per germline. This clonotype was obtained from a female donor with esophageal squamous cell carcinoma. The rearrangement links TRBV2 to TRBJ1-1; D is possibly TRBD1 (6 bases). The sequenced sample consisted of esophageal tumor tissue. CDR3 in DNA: TGTGCCAGCAGAGACAGGAGGGAGACTGAAGCTTTCTTT. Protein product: CASRDRRETEAFF.